The 8 T cell receptor beta chains below were found in one sample sequenced in a study of blood T cell repertoires in COVID-19. Assay used: immunoSEQ multiplex PCR; TCRdb lists only in-frame clones, some missing. The data show more than 200,000 clones, 65% to 85% seen once. Sequenced sample: PBMCs or T cells enriched from blood (not recorded which). The receptors here all came from a woman aged 40 to 49 with acute COVID-19.

This clone came up once. The chain carries TRBV6-1 and TRBJ1-4; weak D call: TRBD1 (5 bases). The CDR3 spans 17 residues. V gave up 3 bases and J gave up 0 bases, with 14 bases separating them. The germline V gene has CDR1 MNHNS and CDR2 SASEGT. This CDR3 is CASSDSAGPTTNEKLFF. CDR3 DNA: TGTGCCAGCAGTGACAGTGCGGGACCTACAACTAATGAAAAACTGTTTTTT.

The chain employs TRBV24-1 and TRBJ2-7; D not certain. This CDR3 comprises 14 residues. The germline CDR1 and CDR2 sequences are KGHDR and SFDVKD. The V end lost 2 bases, the J end lost 3 bases, and 10 bases lay between the germline ends. CDR3 DNA sequence: TGTGCCACCAGTGATTCCTATCACTACTACGAGCAGTACTTC. Its translation: CATSDSYHYYEQYF.

In this sample, this clone turned up a few times. The CDR3 sequence is CASRDKGYSPQYF. CDR3 DNA: TGTGCCAGCAGGGACAAGGGCTACAGCCCCCAGTACTTC. The chain combines TRBV2 with TRBJ2-5; the D gene is possibly TRBD1 (5 bases). The V end was cut by 6 bases, the J end by 9 bases, with 17 bases between. This CDR3 has 13 residues. Per germline, CDR1 SNHLY and CDR2 FYNNEI.

This chain connects TRBV4-3 to TRBJ2-7; 9 bases match TRBD1. Germline trimming cut 2 bases from V and 6 bases from J; bases unmatched to any gene: 5. This CDR3 spans 14 amino acids. Germline loops: CDR1 LGHNA, CDR2 YSLEER. For the CDR3, the DNA is TGCGCCAGCAGCCAATCCGGGACAGGGCGCGAGCAGTACTTC. Encoded protein: CASSQSGTGREQYF.

This chain links TRBV28 with TRBJ2-2; 7 bases fit TRBD2. Germline V gives CDR1 MDHEN, CDR2 SYDVKM. V gave up 7 bases and J gave up 2 bases; unmatched junction bases: 7. This CDR3 is built from 15 residues. DNA for the CDR3: TGTGCCAGCATCCTCAGCGGGGCAAACACCGGGGAGCTGTTTTTT. As protein: CASILSGANTGELFF.

V is TRBV10-1 and J is TRBJ2-2, with 14 nucleotides matching TRBD2. V lost 7 bases, J lost 4 bases, and 14 bases stayed unmatched. Germline CDR1 WNHNN, CDR2 SYGVQD (reference sequence). CDR3 length equals 19 residues. The CDR3 protein is CASNPWTSGRSSITGELFF. CDR3 nucleotide sequence: TGCGCCAGCAACCCTTGGACTAGCGGGAGGTCCTCGATCACCGGGGAGCTGTTTTTT.

This chain joins TRBV18 and TRBJ2-1; TRBD2 is a possible D gene (6 bases). V lost 4 bases and J 8 bases, leaving 21 bases between the germline ends. The CDR3 loop spans 16 amino acids. Germline loops: CDR1 KGHSH, CDR2 LQKENI. The CDR3 bases are TGTGCCAGCTCACTTATATTCCGGGGGTCCGGCGATGAGCAGTTCTTC. Residues: CASSLIFRGSGDEQFF.

J is TRBJ2-7 and V is TRBV28; 7 nucleotides align to TRBD1. The CDR3 consists of 16 residues. V gave up 5 bases and J gave up 2 bases; unmatched junction bases: 12. The germline V gene encodes CDR1 MDHEN and CDR2 SYDVKM. CDR3: CASSLLPGQLTYEQYF. The CDR3 region has the DNA TGTGCCAGCAGTCTACTTCCGGGACAGCTAACCTACGAGCAGTACTTC. Full variable domain (outside the CDR3, taken from reference TRBV28 and TRBJ2-7): DVKVTQSSRYLVKRTGEKVFLECVQDMDHENMFWYRQDPGLGLRLIYFSYDVKMKEKGDIPEGYSVSREKKERFSLILESASTNQTSMYLCASSLLPGQLTYEQYFGPGTRLTVT.